The 27 T cell receptor beta chains reported below all come from one sample, sequenced in a study of cytomegalovirus exposure and HLA in healthy donors. The study ran its PCR with 60 Vbeta and 13 Jbeta primers. Repertoires were generated with immunoSEQ multiplex PCR, while TCRdb's copy carries only in-frame clones and drops some. There are under 150,000 clones in the sample; roughly 79% occur only once, and more than 0.95% lies in the top ten. Sequenced sample: PBMCs. These receptors were obtained from a man aged 18 to 29 in good health and CMV-seronegative.

V gene TRBV2 combines with J gene TRBJ2-1, with D unclear. Germline V lookup: CDR1 SNHLY, CDR2 FYNNEI. The length of the CDR3 is 15 residues. V dropped 6 bases and J dropped 5 bases, with 17 bases sitting between them. The CDR3 loop is CASSFTPNSHNEQFF. The CDR3 DNA is TGTGCCAGCAGCTTCACGCCCAATAGCCACAATGAGCAGTTCTTC.

CDR3 nucleotides: TGTGCTATTAATGAGCAGTTCTTC. Translation: CAINEQFF. V is TRBV19 and J is TRBJ2-1; D is undetermined. CDR3 length: 8 residues. Germline loops: CDR1 LNHDA, CDR2 SQIVND (reference sequence).

In nucleotides, the CDR3 is TGTGCCAGCAGCTTCAGGGGTCCCGCCATTCATGGCTACACCTTC. Its protein is CASSFRGPAIHGYTF. This chain links TRBV7-8 with TRBJ1-2; a possible D gene is TRBD1 (6 bases). With 3 bases removed from V and 6 bases from J, the gap between germline ends came to 17 bases. Per germline, CDR1 SGHVS and CDR2 FQNEAQ. The CDR3 contains 15 residues.

The chain couples TRBV18 to TRBJ2-5; TRBD2 might be the D (5 bases). This CDR3 contains 14 residues. V lost 2 bases, J lost 0 bases, and 7 bases lay in between. Germline V gene lookup returns CDR1 KGHSH and CDR2 LQKENI. The CDR3 is CASSPGGYQETQYF. The CDR3 nucleotides read TGTGCCAGCTCACCAGGCGGGTACCAAGAGACCCAGTACTTC.

This clone was found once. V usage is TRBV12-2 and J usage is TRBJ2-3; TRBD2 is the table's D call, not checked against the DNA. TRBV12-2 is shown as a pseudogene. This CDR3 region has 16 residues. In DNA, the CDR3 is TGTGCAAGTCGCGTATCCGGGACTAGCCTCACAGATACGCAGTATTTT. This encodes CASRVSGTSLTDTQYF.

This clone appeared a few times. The chain uses TRBV4-1 and TRBJ2-7; 11 nucleotides match TRBD1. Germline CDR1 MGHRA, CDR2 YSYEKL. Trimming took 4 bases from V and 5 from J; bases not matched to a gene: 7. This CDR3 has 15 amino acids. This CDR3 reads CASSPGGTGGDEQYF. In DNA form, the CDR3 reads TGCGCCAGCAGCCCAGGTGGGACAGGGGGAGACGAGCAGTACTTC.

J is TRBJ1-1 and V is TRBV16, with D unclear. This CDR3 has 16 residues. Trimming took off 1 base at V and 0 bases at J, with 12 bases between the two ends. CDR1 is KGHSY, CDR2 FQNENV, per germline. The CDR3 bases are TGTGCCAGCAGCCAATTACTCCTAACCCTGAACACTGAAGCTTTCTTT. Translating it yields CASSQLLLTLNTEAFF.

V usage is TRBV7-9 and J usage is TRBJ1-2, with 7 bases that match TRBD1. The trim removed 5 bases at V and 6 bases at J, leaving 6 bases unmatched. Germline V gene data show CDR1 as SEHNR and CDR2 as FQNEAQ (reference sequence). The CDR3 runs 13 residues. CDR3 DNA: TGTGCCAGCAGCCACACAGGGGAGAATGGCTACACCTTC. Translating gives CASSHTGENGYTF.

The chain recombines TRBV18 with TRBJ2-6; no reliable D call. Germline CDR1 is KGHSH and CDR2 is LQKENI. Trimming removed 0 bases at V and 4 bases at J, with 19 bases between. This CDR3 is 19 amino acids long. The CDR3 loop reads CASSPPVGKSSAGANVLTF. CDR3 sequence (DNA): TGTGCCAGCTCACCACCGGTGGGCAAAAGCTCAGCAGGGGCCAACGTCCTGACTTTC.

V is TRBV7-9 and J is TRBJ1-1; 9 bases agree with TRBD1. The CDR3 runs 15 residues. V was clipped by 4 bases and J by 3 bases; unmatched bases: 6. Looked up from germline, CDR1 is SEHNR and CDR2 is FQNEAQ (reference sequence). The CDR3 region is CASSWTGVGDTEAFF. The CDR3 bases are TGTGCCAGCAGCTGGACAGGGGTCGGTGACACTGAAGCTTTCTTT.

This clone was observed a few times. The rearrangement uses TRBV6-1 and TRBJ1-6; 9 nucleotides line up with TRBD1. Germline lookup yields CDR1 MNHNS and CDR2 SASEGT. J lost 8 bases, V lost 0 bases, and 8 bases had no gene match. The CDR3 length is 17 residues. The CDR3 protein is CASSEAGTGWRDSPLHF. CDR3 DNA sequence: TGTGCCAGCAGTGAAGCGGGGACAGGGTGGAGGGATTCACCCCTCCACTTT.

This clone was seen more than once but under ten times. This rearrangement joins TRBV6-6 to TRBJ1-5; TRBD1 matches at 8 bases. V was clipped by 8 bases and J by 4 bases; unmatched bases: 10. CDR3 length equals 15 residues. From germline, CDR1 is MNHNY and CDR2 SVGAGI (reference sequence). This chain's CDR3 is CASAFVGQGNQPQHF. The CDR3 coding sequence is TGTGCCAGCGCCTTCGTAGGACAGGGTAATCAGCCCCAGCATTTT.

This chain links TRBV11-3 with TRBJ1-2; 10 nucleotides match TRBD1. The V and J ends lost 4 bases and 6 bases, in that order; junction bases with no gene match: 11. CDR3 length equals 16 residues. CDR1 is SGHNT and CDR2 is YENEEA in the germline V gene. CDR3 region: CASSSEWGQGKDGYTF. DNA of the CDR3: TGTGCCAGCAGCTCTGAGTGGGGACAGGGGAAGGATGGCTACACCTTC.

This clone was counted only a few times. This sequence joins TRBV19 and TRBJ1-4; TRBD1 aligns across 8 bases. Germline trimming cut 5 bases from V and 8 bases from J; bases unmatched to any gene: 4. From germline, CDR1 is LNHDA and CDR2 SQIVND (reference sequence). The CDR3 extends over 13 amino acids. The CDR3 reads CASSAQGAEKLFF. CDR3 nucleotide sequence: TGTGCCAGTAGTGCTCAGGGGGCAGAAAAACTGTTTTTT.

The rearrangement uses TRBV7-8 and TRBJ2-1, with 11 bases identical to TRBD2. Germline V gene lookup returns CDR1 SGHVS and CDR2 FQNEAQ. V lost 2 bases to trimming and J lost 5 bases; unmatched junction nucleotides: 11. The CDR3 has 18 amino acids. CDR3 DNA sequence: TGTGCCAGCAGCTTAACCCACGTAGCGGGGGGGCTGAACAATGAGCAGTTCTTC. Translation gives CASSLTHVAGGLNNEQFF.

The chain is built from TRBV18 and TRBJ1-1, with 7 bases aligning to TRBD1. Trimming cost V 5 bases and J 0 bases; bases outside gene matches: 6. From germline, CDR1 is KGHSH and CDR2 LQKENI. CDR3 size: 15 residues. CDR3 protein: CASSLYRGMNTEAFF. The CDR3 DNA sequence: TGTGCCAGCTCATTGTACAGGGGCATGAACACTGAAGCTTTCTTT.

The V call is TRBV5-6, the J call TRBJ1-2; D is possibly TRBD1 (6 bases). Trimming pared 0 bases from V and 6 bases from J, leaving 12 bases between. The CDR3 totals 14 residues. Germline loops: CDR1 SGHDT, CDR2 YYEEEE. CDR3 protein: CASSLDQGLDGYTF. CDR3 DNA sequence: TGTGCCAGCAGCTTGGATCAGGGGTTGGATGGCTACACCTTC.

The rearrangement uses TRBV6-5 and TRBJ1-4, with 8 bases identical to TRBD1. Germline CDR1 and CDR2: MNHEY and SVGAGI. V shed 5 bases and J 6 bases; nucleotides not matched to a gene: 5. This CDR3 region has 14 residues. As DNA, the CDR3 is TGTGCCAGCAGTCTCACAGGGGGTGATGAAAAACTGTTTTTT. Translated, it gives CASSLTGGDEKLFF.

This clone appeared a few times. The chain recombines TRBV5-1 with TRBJ2-7; no definite D call. Germline V lookup: CDR1 SGHRS, CDR2 YFSETQ. The CDR3 has 14 amino acids. V was pared by 0 bases and J by 0 bases, with 7 bases between. Here the CDR3 reads CASSLGGLSYEQYF. The CDR3 region has the DNA TGCGCCAGCAGCTTGGGCGGCCTCTCCTACGAGCAGTACTTC. Supplemented by reference TRBV5-1 and TRBJ2-7, the full variable domain reads KAGVTQTPRYLIKTRGQQVTLSCSPISGHRSVSWYQQTPGQGLQFLFEYFSETQRNKGNFPGRFSGRQFSNSRSEMNVSTLELGDSALYLCASSLGGLSYEQYFGPGTRLTVT.

V and J are TRBV13 and TRBJ2-1; 8 bases match TRBD1. The V gene end was trimmed by 4 bases and the J gene end by 10 bases; junction bases not matched to a gene: 6. CDR1 is PRHDT, CDR2 FYEKMQ, per germline (reference sequence). The CDR3 length is 13 residues. CDR3 loop: CASSYRTGKEQFF. Written as DNA, the CDR3 is TGTGCCAGCAGCTACCGGACAGGGAAAGAGCAGTTCTTC.

The chain is built from TRBV30 and TRBJ1-4; D perhaps matches TRBD1 (5 bases). The CDR3 has 14 residues. Germline lookup yields CDR1 GTSNPN and CDR2 SVGIG (reference sequence). The V end was cut by 5 bases, the J end by 8 bases, with 18 bases between. The CDR3 coding sequence is TGTGCCTGGCTACCTTGGGGCCCCCGGGAAAAACTGTTTTTT. Encoded protein: CAWLPWGPREKLFF.

The J gene is TRBJ2-2, the V gene TRBV5-1; 8 nucleotides match TRBD1. The junction had 5 bases not matched to a gene; V was cut back by 4 bases and J by 3 bases. The germline gives CDR1 SGHRS, CDR2 YFSETQ. The CDR3 totals 15 residues. The CDR3 DNA follows: TGCGCCAGCAGCCTGGAGGACAGGGACACCGGGGAGCTGTTTTTT. Protein product: CASSLEDRDTGELFF. The full variable domain, completed using reference TRBV5-1 and TRBJ2-2, is KAGVTQTPRYLIKTRGQQVTLSCSPISGHRSVSWYQQTPGQGLQFLFEYFSETQRNKGNFPGRFSGRQFSNSRSEMNVSTLELGDSALYLCASSLEDRDTGELFFGEGSRLTVL.

The chain carries TRBV7-9 and TRBJ2-5; D not resolved. The CDR3 is made up of 13 amino acids. Trimming took 3 bases from V and 7 from J, leaving 12 bases between them. CDR1 is SEHNR, CDR2 FQNEAQ, per germline (reference sequence). CDR3 region: CASSLPSDRTQYF. CDR3 bases: TGTGCCAGCAGCTTGCCCAGCGACCGGACCCAGTACTTC.

This chain connects TRBV7-2 to TRBJ1-1; the D gene is possibly TRBD1 (6 bases). Germline assignment: CDR1 SGHTA and CDR2 FQGNSA. Trimming took off 6 bases at V and 4 bases at J, with 18 bases between the two ends. The CDR3 has 15 amino acids. The CDR3: CASREGGGVGTEAFF. In nucleotides, the CDR3 is TGTGCCAGCAGGGAGGGAGGGGGGGTCGGCACTGAAGCTTTCTTT.

The gene calls are TRBV7-9 and TRBJ2-1, with 10 bases that match TRBD2. The germline V gene encodes CDR1 SEHNR and CDR2 FQNEAQ (reference sequence). There are 13 residues in the CDR3. With 9 bases clipped from V and 8 bases from J, the junction kept 7 bases outside the gene matches. The CDR3 reads CASRTSGEDEQFF. CDR3 in DNA: TGTGCCAGTCGGACTAGCGGTGAAGATGAGCAGTTCTTC.

The rearrangement uses TRBV6-5 and TRBJ1-2; the D is unclear. The length of the CDR3 is 15 residues. Trimming stripped 4 bases from V and 2 bases from J, with 14 bases between. From germline, CDR1 is MNHEY and CDR2 SVGAGI. CDR3 loop: CASSSPAGINYGYTF. CDR3 in DNA: TGTGCCAGCAGTTCCCCCGCCGGTATAAACTATGGCTACACCTTC.

The chain is built from TRBV5-5 and TRBJ2-7, with 9 bases lining up with TRBD1. The CDR3 is made up of 16 amino acids. The germline gives CDR1 SGHKS, CDR2 YYEKEE (reference sequence). The V and J ends lost 2 bases and 5 bases, in that order; junction bases with no gene match: 11. The CDR3 is CASSFRGTGKIDEQYF. The CDR3 DNA follows: TGTGCCAGCAGCTTTCGTGGGACAGGGAAGATCGACGAGCAGTACTTC.